The 28 T cell receptor beta chains given below trace back to one sample, sequenced in a study of CD8+CD57+ T cells in acquired aplastic anemia. Patients picked for sequencing had shown CD8+CD57+ cell expansion detected by flow cytometry. Genomic DNA provided the template from which TCR beta VDJ and CDR3 profiles were obtained. TCRdb passed the reads through MiXCR, listing each CDR3 protein once. The top ten clones hold nearly 0.85% of a sample with about 470,000 distinct CDR3 sequences, around 33% of them seen once. The sample comprised sorted CD4+, CD8+, or CD8+CD57+ T cells (not recorded which) from PBMCs. Every receptor here comes from a human donor with aplastic anemia.

A single count supports this clonotype. The chain carries TRBV7-3 and TRBJ1-1; TRBD1 agrees at 7 bases. The CDR3 loop spans 15 amino acids. The germline gives CDR1 SGHTA, CDR2 FQGTGA. Unmatched junction bases numbered 7, after V lost 5 bases and J lost 1 base. The DNA for the CDR3 is TGTGCCAGCAGCCCGCCTCAGGGGGAGAACACTGAAGCTTTCTTT. Its protein is CASSPPQGENTEAFF.

The table lists this clonotype with many counts. The chain recombines TRBV7-2 with TRBJ1-1; unclear D gene. The length of the CDR3 is 13 residues. Looked up from germline, CDR1 is SGHTA and CDR2 is FQGNSA. Trimming cost V 1 base and J 4 bases, with 7 bases left between them. For the CDR3, the DNA is TGTGCCAGCAGCTTAGGGGAGATCACTGAAGCTTTCTTT. It yields the protein CASSLGEITEAFF.

This clonotype has only a few counts. The chain employs TRBV20-1 and TRBJ1-1, with D maybe TRBD1 (6 bases). Germline lookup yields CDR1 DFQATT and CDR2 SNEGSKA (reference sequence). The CDR3 length is 12 residues. V was clipped by 6 bases and J by 9 bases, with 17 bases between them. The CDR3 sequence is CSAQTPGQKAFF. The DNA of the CDR3 is TGCAGTGCGCAGACCCCGGGACAAAAAGCTTTCTTT.

The chain uses TRBV5-1 and TRBJ1-4, with 7 bases aligning to TRBD1. Germline V CDR1 and CDR2: SGHRS, YFSETQ. The CDR3 consists of 15 residues. V shed 0 bases, J shed 7 bases, and the junction held 6 bases outside the gene matches. CDR3 bases: TGCGCCAGCAGCTTGGGAGGGACAGCTCGTGAAAAACTGTTTTTT. As protein: CASSLGGTAREKLFF.

A word on this clonotype: As the CDR3 is not closed by the conserved phenylalanine or tryptophan, this likely results from a read error. The chain carries TRBV7-9 and TRBJ1-6; the D is unclear. The CDR3 consists of 14 residues. V was pared by 1 base and J by 9 bases, with 10 bases between. CDR1 and CDR2 from the germline V gene are SEHNR and FQNEAQ (reference sequence). The CDR3 DNA reads as TGTGCCAGCAGCTTAGAACCCGAGGGTTCACCCCTCCACCTT. It translates to CASSLEPEGSPLHL.

This clonotype was seen only a few times. The chain employs TRBV10-3 and TRBJ1-1, with 8 nucleotides matching TRBD1. This CDR3 spans 13 amino acids. The junction had 8 bases not matched to a gene; V was cut back by 10 bases and J by 4 bases. The V gene's germline CDR1 is ENHRY and CDR2 SYGVKD. The CDR3 sequence: CASRRGRSTEAFF. CDR3 sequence (DNA): TGTGCCAGCCGCAGGGGGCGAAGCACTGAAGCTTTCTTT.

The gene calls are TRBV7-6 and TRBJ1-5, with D possibly TRBD1 on 6 matching bases. Germline CDR1 is SGHVS and CDR2 is FNYEAQ. The CDR3 is made up of 13 amino acids. Trimming removed 5 bases from V and 5 bases from J, with 10 bases in between. The CDR3 coding sequence is TGTGCCAGCAGCAATTACAGGGATCAGCCCCAGCATTTT. Protein product: CASSNYRDQPQHF.

The chain employs TRBV5-1 and TRBJ1-3; TRBD1 matches 9 bases. The germline V gene has CDR1 SGHRS and CDR2 YFSETQ. Trimming at V came to 0 bases and at J to 9 bases, leaving 7 bases not matched to a gene. This CDR3 is built from 15 residues. The CDR3 DNA is TGCGCCAGCAGCTTGGGGGGACAGGGCGACGGCACCATATATTTT. Protein: CASSLGGQGDGTIYF.

This clonotype has a count of ten or more. The V call is TRBV7-9, the J call TRBJ2-7; D is possibly TRBD1 or TRBD2 (6 bases each). The V and J ends lost 7 bases and 7 bases respectively, with 14 bases between them. This CDR3 comprises 12 residues. From germline, CDR1 is SEHNR and CDR2 FQNEAQ (reference sequence). CDR3 region: CASTLEGGEQYF. In nucleotides, the CDR3 is TGTGCCAGCACCCTAGAGGGGGGAGAGCAGTACTTC.

The chain recombines TRBV7-9 with TRBJ1-4; weak D call: TRBD1 (6 bases). Germline CDR1 is SEHNR and CDR2 is FQNEAQ (reference sequence). The CDR3 is made up of 14 amino acids. V lost 4 bases to trimming and J lost 5 bases, with 11 bases between them. This CDR3 is CASSYGRGNEKLFF. CDR3 in DNA: TGTGCCAGCAGCTATGGCAGGGGAAATGAAAAACTGTTTTTT.

This clonotype was detected a few times. V gene TRBV10-3 combines with J gene TRBJ2-3, with D maybe TRBD2 (5 bases). Germline V gives CDR1 ENHRY, CDR2 SYGVKD. Trimming stripped 2 bases from V and 0 bases from J, with 12 bases between. The CDR3 loop spans 16 amino acids. CDR3 residues: CAISELSATSTDTQYF. The CDR3 region has the DNA TGTGCCATCAGTGAGCTTAGCGCCACTAGCACAGATACGCAGTATTTT.

CDR3 DNA sequence: TGCAGCATATGGACCGGGACTGAGTATGGCTACACCTTC. Its translation is CSIWTGTEYGYTF. The V gene is TRBV29-1, the J gene TRBJ1-2; possibly TRBD1 for D (5 bases). The germline V gene encodes CDR1 SQVTM and CDR2 ANQGSEA. The V end was cut by 8 bases, the J end by 5 bases, with 18 bases between. This CDR3 region has 13 residues.

With respect to this clonotype: Relative to the germline gene, one junction end is altered; a read error may explain this. CDR3 DNA: TGCGCCAGCAGCCGTCAGGGCACAGATACGCGGTATTTT. It codes for CASSRQGTDTRYF. V and J are TRBV4-1 and TRBJ2-3; maybe TRBD1 (5 bases). Per germline, CDR1 MGHRA and CDR2 YSYEKL. The CDR3 extends over 13 amino acids.

The CDR3 region is CASSSGGQGKQFF. The CDR3 DNA reads TGTGCCAGCAGCTCCGGTGGACAGGGAAAACAGTTCTTC. This chain uses TRBV7-9 with TRBJ2-1, with 8 bases fitting TRBD1. The V segment lost 4 bases and the J segment 13 bases; nucleotides outside the gene matches: 9. The CDR3 runs to 13 residues. From germline, CDR1 is SEHNR and CDR2 FQNEAQ (reference sequence).

The chain couples TRBV6-5 to TRBJ1-2; D is possibly TRBD1 (5 bases). Germline V gene sequence: CDR1 MNHEY, CDR2 SVGAGI. With 3 bases removed from V and 4 bases from J, the gap between germline ends came to 9 bases. The CDR3 consists of 13 residues. The CDR3: CASSYRGLYGYTF. The CDR3 DNA reads TGTGCCAGCAGTTATCGGGGACTCTATGGCTACACCTTC.

This clonotype was observed at least ten times. This CDR3 reads CASDTGGGRLSNQPQHF. CDR3 sequence (DNA): TGTGCCAGTGACACCGGGGGGGGCCGTCTCAGCAATCAGCCCCAGCATTTT. The chain employs TRBV19 and TRBJ1-5, with a weak D call TRBD1 (6 bases). This CDR3 has 17 residues. CDR1 and CDR2 (germline): LNHDA, SQIVND (reference sequence). V was clipped by 8 bases and J by 1 base, with 21 bases between them.

The chain combines TRBV20-1 with TRBJ2-7; TRBD2 might be the D (7 bases). Looked up from germline, CDR1 is DFQATT and CDR2 is SNEGSKA (reference sequence). CDR3 length: 15 residues. V gave up 1 base and J gave up 4 bases, with 17 bases separating them. In DNA form, the CDR3 reads TGCAGTGCTAGAGGGGACGGGGGGCCCCGATACGAGCAGTACTTC. It specifies CSARGDGGPRYEQYF.

In this sample, this clonotype turned up many times. The genes are TRBV7-2 and TRBJ1-1, with D unclear. V dropped 0 bases and J dropped 4 bases, with 6 bases sitting between them. This CDR3 region has 13 residues. The germline V gene has CDR1 SGHTA and CDR2 FQGNSA. In DNA, the CDR3 is TGTGCCAGCAGCTTAGCTGAGGGCACTGAAGCTTTCTTT. This gives the protein CASSLAEGTEAFF.

The rearrangement links TRBV5-4 to TRBJ2-7; D gene unclear. The V gene lost 1 base and the J gene lost 8 bases, with 10 bases spanning the gap. Germline-derived CDR1 and CDR2 are SGHNT and YYREEE (reference sequence). The CDR3 is 12 amino acids. This CDR3 reads CASSLFAEKQYF. The CDR3, as DNA: TGTGCCAGCAGCTTGTTTGCGGAAAAGCAGTACTTC.

The J gene is TRBJ1-6, the V gene TRBV28; possibly TRBD1 for D (5 bases). The CDR3 totals 15 residues. V gave up 0 bases and J gave up 10 bases, with 13 bases separating them. Germline CDR1 is MDHEN and CDR2 is SYDVKM. CDR3 region: CASSLWEGKDSPLHF. CDR3 DNA: TGTGCCAGCAGTTTATGGGAGGGGAAAGACTCACCCCTCCACTTT.

Concerning this clonotype itself: A much larger clone lies a single base off, so this may be a read error. This chain connects TRBV20-1 to TRBJ1-1; the D is unclear. Germline V gene sequence: CDR1 DFQATT, CDR2 SNEGSKA (reference sequence). The CDR3 totals 8 residues. CDR3 region: CSATGAFF. The CDR3 DNA reads TGCAGTGCCACTGGAGCTTTCTTT.

The chain has TRBV24-1 and TRBJ2-7; D uncertain. V lost 12 bases, J lost 2 bases, and 4 bases lay in between. This CDR3 spans 9 amino acids. Per germline, CDR1 KGHDR and CDR2 SFDVKD. The CDR3 sequence: CAPTYEQYF. The DNA for the CDR3 is TGTGCCCCCACCTACGAGCAGTACTTC.

At least ten counts were recorded for this clonotype. V and J are TRBV16 and TRBJ1-2, with 7 bases matching TRBD1. CDR1 and CDR2 (germline): KGHSY, FQNENV. This CDR3 region has 14 residues. Trimming removed 0 bases from V and 4 bases from J; junction bases left unmatched: 2. The CDR3 spells CASSQSRDSYGYTF. The CDR3 DNA follows: TGTGCCAGCAGCCAATCGCGGGACAGCTATGGCTACACCTTC.

This clonotype turned up a few times. This chain connects TRBV25-1 to TRBJ1-6, with TRBD1 matching over 7 bases. This CDR3 region has 16 residues. CDR1 and CDR2 (germline): MGHDK, SYGVNS. Trimming at V came to 8 bases and at J to 7 bases, leaving 14 bases not matched to a gene. The CDR3 DNA sequence: TGTGCCAGCTCACCCCTCGGGACAGAAAGAAATTCACCCCTCCACTTT. As protein: CASSPLGTERNSPLHF.

This sequence joins TRBV4-1 and TRBJ1-1; weak D call: TRBD1 (5 bases). The germline V gene encodes CDR1 MGHRA and CDR2 YSYEKL. The CDR3 has 15 residues. Trimming shortened V by 0 bases and J by 1 base, and 9 bases separated the two germline ends. The CDR3 sequence is CASSQEKGRNTEAFF. As DNA, the CDR3 is TGCGCCAGCAGCCAAGAGAAGGGACGGAACACTGAAGCTTTCTTT.

At least ten counts were recorded for this clonotype. The CDR3 DNA reads as TGTGCCAGTAGCAAGACCGGGACATCCCACGAGCAGTACTTC. This gives the protein CASSKTGTSHEQYF. The chain combines TRBV19 with TRBJ2-7; a possible D gene is TRBD1 (6 bases). Per the germline V gene, CDR1 is LNHDA and CDR2 is SQIVND (reference sequence). This CDR3 has 14 amino acids. Trimming removed 6 bases from V and 5 bases from J, with 17 bases in between.

The table lists this clonotype with a few counts. This rearrangement joins TRBV20-1 to TRBJ2-1; no definite D call. The CDR3 is 13 residues long. Trimming removed 6 bases at V and 2 bases at J, with 11 bases between. Germline-derived CDR1 and CDR2 are DFQATT and SNEGSKA (reference sequence). For the CDR3, the DNA is TGCAGTGCCGGTATATCCGCCTACAATGAGCAGTTCTTC. Amino acids: CSAGISAYNEQFF.

This clonotype was seen at least ten times. The V call is TRBV20-1, the J call TRBJ2-7; maybe TRBD1 (5 bases). The CDR3 totals 15 residues. Trimming took off 2 bases at V and 0 bases at J, with 14 bases between the two ends. Germline-derived CDR1 and CDR2 are DFQATT and SNEGSKA (reference sequence). The CDR3 DNA reads TGCAGTGCTAGACCAGGACACTCGAGCTCCTACGAGCAGTACTTC. Its translation: CSARPGHSSSYEQYF.